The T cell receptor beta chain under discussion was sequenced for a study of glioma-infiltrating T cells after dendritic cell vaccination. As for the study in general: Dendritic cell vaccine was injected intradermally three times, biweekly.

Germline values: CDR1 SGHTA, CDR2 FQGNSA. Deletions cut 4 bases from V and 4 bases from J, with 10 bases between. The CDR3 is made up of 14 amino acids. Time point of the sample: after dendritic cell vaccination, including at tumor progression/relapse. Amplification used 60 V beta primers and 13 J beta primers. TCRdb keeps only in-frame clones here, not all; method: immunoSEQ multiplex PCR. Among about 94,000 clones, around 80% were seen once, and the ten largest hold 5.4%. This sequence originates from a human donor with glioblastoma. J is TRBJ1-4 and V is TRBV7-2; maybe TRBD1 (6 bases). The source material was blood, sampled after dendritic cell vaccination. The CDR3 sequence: CASSSGVLNEKLFF. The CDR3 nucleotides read TGTGCCAGCAGCTCAGGGGTCCTTAATGAAAAACTGTTTTTT.